The rows below give T cell receptor beta chains drawn from one sample of a study of T cells in Graves' hyperthyroidism and ophthalmopathy. TCRdb reanalysed the multiplex PCR reads using MiXCR and keeps one entry per CDR3 protein. The data contain 250,000 or so distinct CDR3 sequences, about 14% of them singletons. Sample: blood. These receptors all stem from a woman aged 40 to 55 with Graves' hyperthyroidism that later progressed to Graves' ophthalmopathy. CDR3s include the opening cysteine and the closing phenylalanine or tryptophan. Each record gives: V gene, J gene, CDR3 protein.

>TRBV19|TRBJ2-4
CASSIRGFRPDQYF
>TRBV7-9|TRBJ1-5
CASSNSGKPQHF
>TRBV19|TRBJ1-1
CASSIGLPWTEAFF
>TRBV5-1|TRBJ2-1
CASSSRTGNYNEQFF
>TRBV29-1|TRBJ2-2
CSGLSQGMLFF
>TRBV20-1|TRBJ2-1
CSAQAPGEQFF
>TRBV11-2|TRBJ2-7
CASSGQGAPYEQYF
>TRBV27|TRBJ2-7
CASSLSSGMYYEQYF
>TRBV12-3/TRBV12-4|TRBJ1-4
CASSLLGQGYEKLFF
>TRBV28|TRBJ1-5
CVSSWTGDSQHF
>TRBV28|TRBJ2-1
CASANPRDGRMKGSNEQFF
>TRBV28|TRBJ1-3
CASRGEEHGNTIYF
>TRBV28|TRBJ1-3
CASSLTGQASGNTIYF
>TRBV2|TRBJ2-3
CASRTSGNTDTQYF
>TRBV7-9|TRBJ2-2
CASSLARENTGELFF
>TRBV20-1|TRBJ2-1
CSAELGQGPRNEQFF
>TRBV28|TRBJ2-5
CASSLQSREGETQYF
>TRBV3-1|TRBJ1-4
CASSDGQANEKLFF
>TRBV24-1|TRBJ2-1
CATSAIGSSYNEQFF
>TRBV20-1|TRBJ1-3
CSAKGPGAGNTIYF
>TRBV9|TRBJ2-1
CASSVGSSGLYNEQFF
>TRBV5-6|TRBJ2-1
CASKVRLTHPEQFF
>TRBV3-1|TRBJ2-1
CASSHLGTGYVVEQFF
>TRBV28|TRBJ1-2
CASSSPGTGQNYGYTF
>TRBV4-1|TRBJ1-1
CASSQVVSRAGTEAFF
>TRBV28|TRBJ2-1
CASSTYRGFRNEQFF
>TRBV12-3/TRBV12-4|TRBJ1-2
CASSADWTWDYGYTF
>TRBV20-1|TRBJ2-2
CSARDRARAVTGELFF
>TRBV19|TRBJ1-1
CASSMGLSEAFF
>TRBV2|TRBJ2-1
CASSPSRAGTYNEQFF
>TRBV20-1|TRBJ1-6
CSVGVGVVSPLHF
>TRBV30|TRBJ2-6
CAWGVGGANVLTF
>TRBV15|TRBJ2-2
CATSSKNRGLALTGELFF
>TRBV7-4|TRBJ2-7
CASSSRLAHWDEQYF
>TRBV28|TRBJ2-1
CASISRSGQGYNGQFF
>TRBV6-1|TRBJ1-4
CASKTGTGVEKLFF
>TRBV20-1|TRBJ2-1
CSAMTSGSHNEQFF
>TRBV18|TRBJ1-6
CASSPKSPDSPLHF
>TRBV6-4|TRBJ2-7
CASSYTSSYEQYF
>TRBV19|TRBJ2-7
CASSMMGATYEQYF
>TRBV20-1|TRBJ2-7
CSAPRLADPYEQYF